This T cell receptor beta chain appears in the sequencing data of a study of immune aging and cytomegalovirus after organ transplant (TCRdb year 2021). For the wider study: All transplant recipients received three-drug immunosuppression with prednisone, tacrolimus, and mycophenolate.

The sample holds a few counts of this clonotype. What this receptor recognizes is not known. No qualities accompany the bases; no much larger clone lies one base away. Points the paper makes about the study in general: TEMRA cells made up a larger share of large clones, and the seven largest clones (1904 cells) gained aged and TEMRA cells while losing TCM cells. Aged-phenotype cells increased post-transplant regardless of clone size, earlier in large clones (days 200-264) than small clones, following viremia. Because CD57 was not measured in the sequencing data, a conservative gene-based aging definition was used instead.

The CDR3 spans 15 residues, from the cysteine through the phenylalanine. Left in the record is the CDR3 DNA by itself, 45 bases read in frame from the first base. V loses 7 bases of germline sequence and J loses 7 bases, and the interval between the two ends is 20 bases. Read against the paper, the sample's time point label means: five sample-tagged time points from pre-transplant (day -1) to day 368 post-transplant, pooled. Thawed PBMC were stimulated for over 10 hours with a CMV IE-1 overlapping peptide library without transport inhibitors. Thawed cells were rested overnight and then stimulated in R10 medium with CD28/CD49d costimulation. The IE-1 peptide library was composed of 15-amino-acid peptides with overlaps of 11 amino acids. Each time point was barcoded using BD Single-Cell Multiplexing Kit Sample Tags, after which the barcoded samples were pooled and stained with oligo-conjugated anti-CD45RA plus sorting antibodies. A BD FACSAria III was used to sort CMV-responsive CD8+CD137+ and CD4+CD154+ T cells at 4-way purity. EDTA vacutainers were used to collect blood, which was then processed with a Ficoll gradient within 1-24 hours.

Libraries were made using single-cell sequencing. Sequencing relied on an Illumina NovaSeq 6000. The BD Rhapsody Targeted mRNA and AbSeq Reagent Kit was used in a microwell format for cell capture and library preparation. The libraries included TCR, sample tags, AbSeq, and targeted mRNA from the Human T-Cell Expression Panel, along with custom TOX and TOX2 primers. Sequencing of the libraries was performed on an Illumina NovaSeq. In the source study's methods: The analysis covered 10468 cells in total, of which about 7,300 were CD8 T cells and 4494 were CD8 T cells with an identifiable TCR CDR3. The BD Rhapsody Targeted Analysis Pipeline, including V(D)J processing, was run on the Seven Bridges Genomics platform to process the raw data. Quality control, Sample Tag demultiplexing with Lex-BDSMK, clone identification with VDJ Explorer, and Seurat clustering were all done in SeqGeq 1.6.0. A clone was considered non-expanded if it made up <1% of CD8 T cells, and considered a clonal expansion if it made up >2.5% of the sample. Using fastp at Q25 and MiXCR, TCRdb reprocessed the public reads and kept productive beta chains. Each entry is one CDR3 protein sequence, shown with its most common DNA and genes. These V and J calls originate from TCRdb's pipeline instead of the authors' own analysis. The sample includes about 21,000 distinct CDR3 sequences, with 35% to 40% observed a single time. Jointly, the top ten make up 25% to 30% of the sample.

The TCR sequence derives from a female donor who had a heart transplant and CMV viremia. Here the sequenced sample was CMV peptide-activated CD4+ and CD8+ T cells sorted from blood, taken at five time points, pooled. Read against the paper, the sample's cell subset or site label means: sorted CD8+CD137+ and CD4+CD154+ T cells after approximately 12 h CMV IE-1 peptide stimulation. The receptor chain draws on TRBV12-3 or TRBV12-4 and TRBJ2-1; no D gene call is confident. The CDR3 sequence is CASTPGRGTSNEQFF. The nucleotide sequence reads TGTGCCAGCACCCCTGGGCGAGGAACTTCAAATGAGCAGTTCTTC.